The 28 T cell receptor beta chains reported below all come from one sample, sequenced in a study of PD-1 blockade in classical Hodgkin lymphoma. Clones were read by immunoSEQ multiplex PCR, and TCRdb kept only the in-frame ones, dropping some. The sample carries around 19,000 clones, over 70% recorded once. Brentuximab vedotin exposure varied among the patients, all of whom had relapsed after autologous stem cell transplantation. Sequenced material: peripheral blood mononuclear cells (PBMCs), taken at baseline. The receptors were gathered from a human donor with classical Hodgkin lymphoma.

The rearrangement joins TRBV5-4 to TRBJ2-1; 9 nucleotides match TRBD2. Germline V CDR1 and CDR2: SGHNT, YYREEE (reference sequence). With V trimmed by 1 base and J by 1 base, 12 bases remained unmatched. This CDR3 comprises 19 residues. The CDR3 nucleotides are TGTGCCAGCAGCTTGTCTAGCGGGACAAGAGGGGGATCCTACAATGAGCAGTTCTTC. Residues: CASSLSSGTRGGSYNEQFF. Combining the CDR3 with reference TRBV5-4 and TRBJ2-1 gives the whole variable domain ETGVTQSPTHLIKTRGQQVTLRCSSQSGHNTVSWYQQALGQGPQFIFQYYREEENGRGNFPPRFSGLQFPNYSSELNVNALELDDSALYLCASSLSSGTRGGSYNEQFFGPGTRLTVL.

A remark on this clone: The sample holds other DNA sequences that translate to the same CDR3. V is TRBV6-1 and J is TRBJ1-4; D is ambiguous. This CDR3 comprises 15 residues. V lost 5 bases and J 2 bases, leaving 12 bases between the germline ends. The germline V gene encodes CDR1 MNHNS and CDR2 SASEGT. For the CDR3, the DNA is TGTGCCAGCAGTAGCGGGCAGACGACTAATGAAAAACTGTTTTTT. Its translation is CASSSGQTTNEKLFF.

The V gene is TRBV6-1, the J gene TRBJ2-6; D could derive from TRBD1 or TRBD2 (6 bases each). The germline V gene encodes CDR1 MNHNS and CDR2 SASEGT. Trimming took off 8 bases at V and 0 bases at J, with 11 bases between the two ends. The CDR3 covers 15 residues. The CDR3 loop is CASRKGGSGANVLTF. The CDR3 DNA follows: TGTGCCAGCCGGAAGGGGGGCTCTGGGGCCAACGTCCTGACTTTC.

Here the CDR3 reads CASSPDGTGAIYEQYF. DNA of the CDR3: TGCGCCAGCAGCCCGGACGGGACAGGGGCAATTTACGAGCAGTACTTC. The V gene is TRBV5-1, the J gene TRBJ2-7, with 10 nucleotides matching TRBD1. Trimming cost V 4 bases and J 4 bases; bases outside gene matches: 11. This CDR3 has 16 amino acids. Germline loops: CDR1 SGHRS, CDR2 YFSETQ.

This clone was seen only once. As DNA, the CDR3 is TGTGCCAGCAGCTTAAAAATTTCACAGGGGGAATGCGGCAATCAGCCCCAGCATTTT. It yields the protein CASSLKISQGECGNQPQHF. The chain uses TRBV11-3 and TRBJ1-5; the match to TRBD1 covers 8 bases. Germline CDR1 SGHNT, CDR2 YENEEA. This CDR3 has 19 residues. V dropped 2 bases and J dropped 2; count of bases not matched to a gene: 14.

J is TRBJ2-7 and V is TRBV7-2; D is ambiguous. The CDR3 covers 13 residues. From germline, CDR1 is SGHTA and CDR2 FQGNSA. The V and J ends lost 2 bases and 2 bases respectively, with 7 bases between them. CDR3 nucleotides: TGTGCCAGCAGCTTATCGGCAGCCTACGAGCAGTACTTC. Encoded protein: CASSLSAAYEQYF.

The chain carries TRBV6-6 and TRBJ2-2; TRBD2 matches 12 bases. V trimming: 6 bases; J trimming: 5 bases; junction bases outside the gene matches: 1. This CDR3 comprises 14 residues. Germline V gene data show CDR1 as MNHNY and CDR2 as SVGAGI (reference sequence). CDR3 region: CASSLAGGTGELFF. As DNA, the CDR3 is TGTGCCAGCAGCCTAGCGGGAGGGACCGGGGAGCTGTTTTTT.

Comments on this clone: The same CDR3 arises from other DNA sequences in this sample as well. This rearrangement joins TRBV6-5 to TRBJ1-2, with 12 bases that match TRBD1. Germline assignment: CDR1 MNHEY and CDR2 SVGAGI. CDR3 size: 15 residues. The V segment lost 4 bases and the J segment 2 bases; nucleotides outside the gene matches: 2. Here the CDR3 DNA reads TGTGCCAGCAGTTCCGGGACAGGGGGCAACTATGGCTACACCTTC. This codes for CASSSGTGGNYGYTF.

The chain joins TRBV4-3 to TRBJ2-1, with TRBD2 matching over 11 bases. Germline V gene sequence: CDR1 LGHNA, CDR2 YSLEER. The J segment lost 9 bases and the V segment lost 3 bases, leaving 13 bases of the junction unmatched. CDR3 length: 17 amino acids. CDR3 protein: CASSHATSGSIFGEQFF. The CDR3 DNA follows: TGCGCCAGCAGCCATGCTACTAGCGGGAGTATTTTCGGTGAGCAGTTCTTC.

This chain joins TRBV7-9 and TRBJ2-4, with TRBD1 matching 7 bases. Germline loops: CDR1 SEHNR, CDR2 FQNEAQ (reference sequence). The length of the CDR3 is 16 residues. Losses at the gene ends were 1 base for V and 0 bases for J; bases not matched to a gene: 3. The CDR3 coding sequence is TGTGCCAGCAGCTTAGTGACAGGGTTAGCCAAAAACATTCAGTACTTC. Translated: CASSLVTGLAKNIQYF.

CDR3 in amino acids: CASSFNFQSTYGYTF. Here the CDR3 DNA reads TGCGCCAGCAGCTTTAATTTTCAGTCGACCTATGGCTACACCTTC. The chain uses TRBV5-1 and TRBJ1-2, with D unclear. Between the trimmed V and J ends, which lost 2 bases and 4 bases, there was a span of 15 bases. The CDR3 extends over 15 amino acids. Germline assignment: CDR1 SGHRS and CDR2 YFSETQ. The full variable domain, with the rest looked up from reference TRBV5-1 and TRBJ1-2, is KAGVTQTPRYLIKTRGQQVTLSCSPISGHRSVSWYQQTPGQGLQFLFEYFSETQRNKGNFPGRFSGRQFSNSRSEMNVSTLELGDSALYLCASSFNFQSTYGYTFGSGTRLTVV.

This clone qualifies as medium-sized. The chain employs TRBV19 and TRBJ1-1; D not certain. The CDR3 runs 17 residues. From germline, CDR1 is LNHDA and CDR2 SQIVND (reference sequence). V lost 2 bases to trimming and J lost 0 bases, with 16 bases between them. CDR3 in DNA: TGTGCCAGTAGTATATCAGTCAGTCTTATTATGAACACTGAAGCTTTCTTT. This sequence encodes CASSISVSLIMNTEAFF.

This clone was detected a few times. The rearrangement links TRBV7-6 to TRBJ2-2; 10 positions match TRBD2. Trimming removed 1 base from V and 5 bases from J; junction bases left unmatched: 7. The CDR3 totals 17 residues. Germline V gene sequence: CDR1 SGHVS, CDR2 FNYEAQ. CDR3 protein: CASSLGAGGPGTGELFF. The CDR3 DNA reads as TGTGCCAGCAGCTTAGGAGCGGGAGGGCCGGGTACCGGGGAGCTGTTTTTT.

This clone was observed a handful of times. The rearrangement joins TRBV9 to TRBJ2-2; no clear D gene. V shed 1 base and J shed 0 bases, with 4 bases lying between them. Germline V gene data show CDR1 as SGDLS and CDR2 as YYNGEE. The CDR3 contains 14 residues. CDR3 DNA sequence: TGTGCCAGCAGCGTAACTTCGAACACCGGGGAGCTGTTTTTT. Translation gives CASSVTSNTGELFF.

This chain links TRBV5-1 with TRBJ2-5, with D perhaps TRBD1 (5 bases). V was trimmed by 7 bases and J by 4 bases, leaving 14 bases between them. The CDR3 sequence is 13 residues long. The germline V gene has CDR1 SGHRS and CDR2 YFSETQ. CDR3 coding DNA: TGCGCCAGCTTCCAGGGTAGAGGAGAGACCCAGTACTTC. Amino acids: CASFQGRGETQYF.

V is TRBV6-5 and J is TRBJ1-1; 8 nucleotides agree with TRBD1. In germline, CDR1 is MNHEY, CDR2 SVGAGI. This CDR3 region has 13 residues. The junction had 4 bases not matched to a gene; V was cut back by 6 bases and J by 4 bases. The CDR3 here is CASSFDRGTEAFF. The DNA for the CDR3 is TGTGCCAGCAGCTTTGACAGGGGCACTGAAGCTTTCTTT.

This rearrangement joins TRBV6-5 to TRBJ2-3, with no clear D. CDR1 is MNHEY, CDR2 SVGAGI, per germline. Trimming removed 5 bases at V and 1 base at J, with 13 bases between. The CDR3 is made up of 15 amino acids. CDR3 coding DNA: TGTGCCAGCAGTCGTGGGTTTGGGGGCACAGATACGCAGTATTTT. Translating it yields CASSRGFGGTDTQYF.

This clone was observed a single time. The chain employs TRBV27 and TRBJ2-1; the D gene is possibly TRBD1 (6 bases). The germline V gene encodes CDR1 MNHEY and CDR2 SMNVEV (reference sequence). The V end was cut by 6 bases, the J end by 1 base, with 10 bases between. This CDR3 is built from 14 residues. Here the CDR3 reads CASSPQGSYNEQFF. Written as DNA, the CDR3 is TGTGCCAGCAGCCCACAGGGATCCTACAATGAGCAGTTCTTC.

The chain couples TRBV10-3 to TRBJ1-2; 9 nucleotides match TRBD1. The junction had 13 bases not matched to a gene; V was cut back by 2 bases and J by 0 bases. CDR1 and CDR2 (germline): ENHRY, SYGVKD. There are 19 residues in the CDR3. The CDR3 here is CAISERKGQGRAANYGYTF. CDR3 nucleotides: TGTGCCATCAGTGAGCGAAAGGGACAGGGACGAGCGGCTAACTATGGCTACACCTTC.

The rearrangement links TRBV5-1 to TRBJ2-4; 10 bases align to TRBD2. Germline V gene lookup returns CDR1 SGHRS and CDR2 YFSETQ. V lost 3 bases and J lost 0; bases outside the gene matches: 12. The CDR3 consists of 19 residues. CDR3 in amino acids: CASSSRGSGGIIAKNIQYF. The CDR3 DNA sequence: TGCGCCAGCAGCTCCCGTGGTAGCGGGGGGATAATAGCCAAAAACATTCAGTACTTC.

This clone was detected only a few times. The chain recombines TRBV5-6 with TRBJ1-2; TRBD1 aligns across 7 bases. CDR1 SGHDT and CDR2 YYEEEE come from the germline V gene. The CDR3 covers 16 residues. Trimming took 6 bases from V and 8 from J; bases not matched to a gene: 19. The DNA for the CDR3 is TGTGCCAGCATCCGTAAAACAGGGGCCCGATCACTCGGCTACACCTTC. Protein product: CASIRKTGARSLGYTF.

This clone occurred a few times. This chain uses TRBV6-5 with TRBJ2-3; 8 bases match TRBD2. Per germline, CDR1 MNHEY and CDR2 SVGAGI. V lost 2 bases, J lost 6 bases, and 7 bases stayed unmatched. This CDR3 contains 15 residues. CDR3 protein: CASSYNVAGPDTQYF. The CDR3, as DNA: TGTGCCAGCAGTTACAATGTAGCGGGGCCGGATACGCAGTATTTT.

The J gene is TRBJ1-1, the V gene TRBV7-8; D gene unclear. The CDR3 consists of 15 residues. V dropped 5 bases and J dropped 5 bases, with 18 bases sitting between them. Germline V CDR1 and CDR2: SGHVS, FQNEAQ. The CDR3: CASSPDGRARTEAFF. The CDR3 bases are TGTGCCAGCAGCCCCGACGGTCGGGCAAGGACTGAAGCTTTCTTT.

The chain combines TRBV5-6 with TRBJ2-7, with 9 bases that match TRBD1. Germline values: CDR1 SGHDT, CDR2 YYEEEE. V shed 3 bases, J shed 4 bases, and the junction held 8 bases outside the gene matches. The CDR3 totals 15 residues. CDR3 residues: CASSSVTGGGYEQYF. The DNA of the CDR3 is TGTGCCAGCAGCTCCGTGACAGGGGGTGGTTACGAGCAGTACTTC.

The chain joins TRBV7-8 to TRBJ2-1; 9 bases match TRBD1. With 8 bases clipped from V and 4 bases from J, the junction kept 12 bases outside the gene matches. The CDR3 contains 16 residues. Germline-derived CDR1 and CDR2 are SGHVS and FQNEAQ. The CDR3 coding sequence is TGTGCCAGCTACCCCGTCGGGACAGGGACATACAATGAGCAGTTCTTC. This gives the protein CASYPVGTGTYNEQFF.

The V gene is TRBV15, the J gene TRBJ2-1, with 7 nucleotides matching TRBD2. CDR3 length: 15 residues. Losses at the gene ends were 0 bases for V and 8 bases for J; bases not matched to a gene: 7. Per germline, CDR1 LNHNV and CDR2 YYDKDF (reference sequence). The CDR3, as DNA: TGTGCCACCAGCAGAGAGCTAGCGGCCGGGTATGAGCAGTTCTTC. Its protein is CATSRELAAGYEQFF.

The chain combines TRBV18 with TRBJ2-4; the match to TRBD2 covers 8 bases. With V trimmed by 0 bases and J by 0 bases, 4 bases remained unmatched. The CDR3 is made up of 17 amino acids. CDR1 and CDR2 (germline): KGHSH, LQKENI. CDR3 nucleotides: TGTGCCAGCTCACCACCCGGGCTAGCGGGAGCCAAAAACATTCAGTACTTC. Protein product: CASSPPGLAGAKNIQYF.

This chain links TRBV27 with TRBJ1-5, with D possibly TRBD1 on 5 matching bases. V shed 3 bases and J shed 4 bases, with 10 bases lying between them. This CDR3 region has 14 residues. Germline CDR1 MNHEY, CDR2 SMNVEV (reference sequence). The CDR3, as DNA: TGTGCCAGCAGTTTTGTCCAGGGTAATCAGCCCCAGCATTTT. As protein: CASSFVQGNQPQHF.